The 14 T cell receptor beta chains below all came from one sample that was sequenced in a study of early T cells in non-severe SARS-CoV-2 infection. Using its own MiXCR run on the 5' RACE reads, TCRdb lists one record per CDR3 protein. This table has roughly 100,000 distinct CDR3 sequences, 11% to 15% appearing once. Specimen: whole blood. Receptors were obtained from an adult who was a healthcare worker with PCR-confirmed SARS-CoV-2 infection or an uninfected control (not recorded which).

The chain uses TRBV20-1 and TRBJ1-1; D unresolved. Germline V lookup: CDR1 DFQATT, CDR2 SNEGSKA (reference sequence). V lost 1 base and J lost 0, with 15 bases in between. This CDR3 spans 16 amino acids. CDR3 bases: TGCAGTGCTAGAGTTGGTAGGAGGTCCATGAACACTGAAGCTTTCTTT. This encodes CSARVGRRSMNTEAFF.

This clonotype was seen more than once but under ten times. The rearrangement links TRBV20-1 to TRBJ1-6; 9 bases line up with TRBD1. The germline V gene encodes CDR1 DFQATT and CDR2 SNEGSKA (reference sequence). This CDR3 comprises 19 residues. J lost 2 bases, V lost 2 bases, and 13 bases had no gene match. In DNA form, the CDR3 reads TGCAGTGCTAGAACAGAGACAGGGGGAGTCCACACCTATAATTCACCCCTCCACTTT. This encodes CSARTETGGVHTYNSPLHF.

This clonotype was observed a handful of times. The chain combines TRBV6-6 with TRBJ2-3; no definite D call. V lost 2 bases, J lost 6 bases, and 9 bases lay in between. Germline V gene lookup returns CDR1 MNHNY and CDR2 SVGAGI (reference sequence). The CDR3 length is 13 residues. CDR3 nucleotide sequence: TGTGCCAGCAGTTACACAAGGGCGGATACGCAGTATTTT. It specifies CASSYTRADTQYF.

The table lists this clonotype with many counts. V usage is TRBV2 and J usage is TRBJ2-2; 7 bases agree with TRBD1. CDR1 is SNHLY, CDR2 FYNNEI, per germline. J was trimmed by 1 base and V by 5 bases; bases with no gene match: 1. CDR3 length: 14 amino acids. The CDR3 DNA follows: TGTGCCAGCAGTTGGGACAGGAACACCGGGGAGCTGTTTTTT. Its translation is CASSWDRNTGELFF. The full variable domain, rest sourced from reference TRBV2 and TRBJ2-2, is EPEVTQTPSHQVTQMGQEVILRCVPISNHLYFYWYRQILGQKVEFLVSFYNNEISEKSEIFDDQFSVERPDGSNFTLKIRSTKLEDSAMYFCASSWDRNTGELFFGEGSRLTVL.

There are many counts of this clonotype. The chain carries TRBV29-1 and TRBJ1-1, with 7 bases identical to TRBD1. Germline V lookup: CDR1 SQVTM, CDR2 ANQGSEA. CDR3 length: 12 residues. Germline trimming cut 6 bases from V and 5 bases from J; bases unmatched to any gene: 6. This CDR3 is CSVSPGGTEAFF. Here the CDR3 DNA reads TGCAGCGTCTCCCCAGGGGGAACTGAAGCTTTCTTT.

In its sample, this clonotype was seen a few times. This chain connects TRBV29-1 to TRBJ2-7, with D possibly TRBD1 on 6 matching bases. Trimming left V 8 bases short and J 13 bases short, with 12 bases between. The CDR3 spans 8 residues. Germline-derived CDR1 and CDR2 are SQVTM and ANQGSEA. The CDR3 nucleotides read TGCAGCATAGAACAGGGTTACTTC. Translating it yields CSIEQGYF.

As regards this clonotype: The junction departs from germline at one end; a sequencing error may be responsible. The chain recombines TRBV12-3 or TRBV12-4 with TRBJ1-2, with no clear D. The CDR3 loop spans 12 amino acids. The CDR3 DNA is TGTGCCAGCAGTTTGGCCAACTATGACTACACCTTC. Translation: CASSLANYDYTF.

This clonotype was observed many times. This chain uses TRBV6-2 or TRBV6-3 with TRBJ2-1, with 7 bases that match TRBD2. The CDR3 sequence is 15 residues long. Unmatched junction bases numbered 9, after V lost 7 bases and J lost 3 bases. Germline CDR1 MNHEY, CDR2 SVGEGT. CDR3 in DNA: TGTGCCAGCACCGCCGGGACTACAGGCTACAATGAGCAGTTCTTC. It codes for CASTAGTTGYNEQFF.

This clonotype was seen at least ten times. The chain couples TRBV12-3 or TRBV12-4 to TRBJ1-3; D is possibly TRBD1 (5 bases). The CDR3 consists of 14 residues. Trimming cost V 5 bases and J 0 bases, with 8 bases left between them. The CDR3 coding sequence is TGTGCCAGCAGTCCACAGGCCTCTGGAAACACCATATATTTT. It is translated as CASSPQASGNTIYF.

This clonotype was seen a handful of times. The chain employs TRBV20-1 and TRBJ1-5, with TRBD1 matching over 10 bases. This CDR3 has 14 amino acids. The junction had 5 bases not matched to a gene; V was cut back by 5 bases and J by 4 bases. Per the germline V gene, CDR1 is DFQATT and CDR2 is SNEGSKA (reference sequence). CDR3 DNA: TGCAGTGCTGTGACAGGGGGCCGGAATCAGCCCCAGCATTTT. Translation gives CSAVTGGRNQPQHF.

V is TRBV7-2 and J is TRBJ1-2; no clear D gene. From germline, CDR1 is SGHTA and CDR2 FQGNSA. V was clipped by 1 base and J by 12 bases, with 9 bases between them. The CDR3 is 11 amino acids. This CDR3 reads CASSLGGFDTF. CDR3 nucleotide sequence: TGTGCCAGCAGCTTAGGAGGGTTCGACACCTTC. Variable domain in full (rest from reference TRBV7-2 and TRBJ1-2): GAGVSQSPSNKVTEKGKDVELRCDPISGHTALYWYRQSLGQGLEFLIYFQGNSAPDKSGLPSDRFSAERTGGSVSTLTIQRTQQEDSAVYLCASSLGGFDTFGSGTRLTVV.

This clonotype was seen many times. This chain connects TRBV27 to TRBJ2-3; the D is unclear. Trimming pared 6 bases from V and 0 bases from J, leaving 1 base between. CDR1 and CDR2 from the germline V gene are MNHEY and SMNVEV (reference sequence). The CDR3 sequence is 11 residues long. The CDR3 region is CASRSTDTQYF. The CDR3, as DNA: TGTGCCAGCAGAAGCACAGATACGCAGTATTTT.

This clonotype has a handful of counts. The chain uses TRBV12-3 or TRBV12-4 and TRBJ2-3, with 7 nucleotides matching TRBD1. There are 16 residues in the CDR3. V was pared by 6 bases and J by 0 bases, with 9 bases of the junction left unmatched. The CDR3 spells CASSSLGGFSTDTQYF. DNA for the CDR3: TGTGCCAGCAGCTCCCTAGGGGGCTTCAGCACAGATACGCAGTATTTT.

This clonotype was counted ten times or more. V usage is TRBV7-2 and J usage is TRBJ2-3; TRBD2 is a possible D gene (6 bases). There are 14 residues in the CDR3. Germline values: CDR1 SGHTA, CDR2 FQGNSA. The V end lost 7 bases, the J end lost 3 bases, and 14 bases lay between the germline ends. The CDR3 region has the DNA TGTGCCAGCACCCTAGCGAGGGGTACAGATACGCAGTATTTT. Translation: CASTLARGTDTQYF.